One and the same sample provided the 4 T cell receptor beta chains below, sequenced in a study of spatial heterogeneity in lung cancer. Each CDR3 protein gets one entry after TCRdb re-called the 5' RACE reads with MiXCR. In the table there are about 120,000 distinct CDR3 sequences, 12% of which are singletons. The time point is: blood at routine non-recurrence follow-up after resection. Whole RNA was taken from tumor, nontumor lung or frozen PBMC; it was then sequenced unsorted. The sample in question was PBMCs, obtained at follow-up. These receptors were taken from a male donor with early-stage non-small cell lung cancer.

This chain links TRBV7-8 with TRBJ2-3, with 8 nucleotides matching TRBD2. This CDR3 region has 14 residues. Germline assignment: CDR1 SGHVS and CDR2 FQNEAQ. J was trimmed by 4 bases and V by 5 bases; bases with no gene match: 5. CDR3 in amino acids: CASSQRGRADTQYF. CDR3 in DNA: TGTGCCAGCAGCCAGCGGGGGAGAGCAGATACGCAGTATTTT.

This clonotype has at least ten counts. The chain joins TRBV20-1 to TRBJ2-1; possibly TRBD2 for D (5 bases). V shed 2 bases and J shed 5 bases, with 16 bases lying between them. This CDR3 contains 15 residues. Germline CDR1 is DFQATT and CDR2 is SNEGSKA (reference sequence). The CDR3 here is CSARSYRVRDNEQFF. In DNA form, the CDR3 reads TGCAGTGCTAGATCCTACCGCGTGAGGGACAATGAGCAGTTCTTC.

This clonotype was seen more than once but under ten times. The chain recombines TRBV7-2 with TRBJ1-1, with 8 bases aligning to TRBD1. The CDR3 contains 14 residues. With 3 bases clipped from V and 4 bases from J, the junction kept 4 bases outside the gene matches. Germline CDR1 is SGHTA and CDR2 is FQGNSA. This chain's CDR3 is CASSFRTGFTEAFF. The CDR3 DNA sequence: TGTGCCAGCAGCTTCCGGACAGGGTTCACTGAAGCTTTCTTT.

The V gene is TRBV25-1, the J gene TRBJ2-2; D remains unclear. The ends were cut back, 9 bases at V and 0 bases at J, with 8 bases in the middle. The CDR3 spans 13 residues. CDR1 and CDR2 (germline): MGHDK, SYGVNS. The CDR3 DNA sequence: TGTGCCAGTTCGACACCGAACACCGGGGAGCTGTTTTTT. Translation: CASSTPNTGELFF.